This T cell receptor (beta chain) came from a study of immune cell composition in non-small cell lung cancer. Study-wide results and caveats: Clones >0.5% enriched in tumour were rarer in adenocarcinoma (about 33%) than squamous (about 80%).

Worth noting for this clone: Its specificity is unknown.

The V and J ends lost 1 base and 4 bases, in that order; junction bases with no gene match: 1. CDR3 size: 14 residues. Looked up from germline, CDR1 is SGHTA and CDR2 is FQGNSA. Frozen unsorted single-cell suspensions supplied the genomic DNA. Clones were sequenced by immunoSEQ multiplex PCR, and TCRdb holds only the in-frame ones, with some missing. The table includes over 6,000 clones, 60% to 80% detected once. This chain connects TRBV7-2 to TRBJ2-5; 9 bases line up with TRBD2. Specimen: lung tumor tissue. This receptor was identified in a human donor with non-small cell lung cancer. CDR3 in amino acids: CASSLGGGAETQYF. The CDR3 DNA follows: TGTGCCAGCAGCTTAGGCGGGGGGGCAGAGACCCAGTACTTC.